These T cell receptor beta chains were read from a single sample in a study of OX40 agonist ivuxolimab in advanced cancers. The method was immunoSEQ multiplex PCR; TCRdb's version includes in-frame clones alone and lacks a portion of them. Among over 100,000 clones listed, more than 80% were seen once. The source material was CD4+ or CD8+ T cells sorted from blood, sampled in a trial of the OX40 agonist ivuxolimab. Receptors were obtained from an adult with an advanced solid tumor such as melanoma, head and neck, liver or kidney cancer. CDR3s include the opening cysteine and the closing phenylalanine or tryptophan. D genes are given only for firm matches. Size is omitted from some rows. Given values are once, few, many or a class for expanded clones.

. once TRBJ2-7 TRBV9 TGTGCCAGCAGCGTAGCACAGGCGGGAAACGAGCAGTACTTC CASSVAQAGNEQYF
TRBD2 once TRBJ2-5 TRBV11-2 TGTGCCAGCAGCTTAGATACAGCGGGGGGGGCAGAGACCCAGTACTTC CASSLDTAGGAETQYF
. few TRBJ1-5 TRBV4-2 TGTGCCAGCAGCCAATTCTGGGGGAGTAGCAATCAGCCCCAGCATTTT CASSQFWGSSNQPQHF
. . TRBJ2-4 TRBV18 TGTGCCAGCTCACCAGATTTAGCCAAAAACATTCAGTACTTC CASSPDLAKNIQYF
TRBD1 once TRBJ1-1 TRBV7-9 TGTGCCAGCAGCTTTCAGGGGGCAGTCACTGAAGCTTTCTTT CASSFQGAVTEAFF
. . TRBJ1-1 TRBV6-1 TGTGCCAGCAGTGAAGTTGGGGCAAACACTGAAGCTTTCTTT CASSEVGANTEAFF
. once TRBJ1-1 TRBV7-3 TGTGCCAGCAGCAGCACGAAGAACACTGAAGCTTTCTTT CASSSTKNTEAFF
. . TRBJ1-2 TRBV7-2 TGTGCCAGCAGCTTAGCGCGGGACGGTGGCTACACCTTC CASSLARDGGYTF
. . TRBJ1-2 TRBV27 TGTGCCAGCAGTTCTGGCAGGAGCCTCTATGGCTACACCTTC CASSSGRSLYGYTF
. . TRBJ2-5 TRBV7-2 TGTGCCAGCAGCTTAAAAGGGTATGGCGTGCCTCAAGAGACCCAGTACTTC CASSLKGYGVPQETQYF
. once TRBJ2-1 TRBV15 TGTGCCACCAGCAGAGATCCGGGCCCCAATGAGCAGTTCTTC CATSRDPGPNEQFF
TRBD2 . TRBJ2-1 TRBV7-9 TGTGCCAGCAGCTTACAGCGGGGGTGGCAGGATGAGCAGTTCTTC CASSLQRGWQDEQFF
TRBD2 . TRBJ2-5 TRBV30 TGTGCCTGGACTAGCGGGGGCGGAGAGACCCAGTACTTC CAWTSGGGETQYF
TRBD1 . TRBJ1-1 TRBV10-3 TGTGCCATCAGACGGGACAGTGAAGCTTTCTTT CAIRRDSEAFF
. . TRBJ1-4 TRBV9 TGTGCCAGCAGCGTATCAGGGAGCGGTGAAAAACTGTTTTTT CASSVSGSGEKLFF
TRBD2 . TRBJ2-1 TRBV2 TGTGCCAGCAGTGAAGCTGGGACTAGCGGGGGGGACGAGTTCTTC CASSEAGTSGGDEFF
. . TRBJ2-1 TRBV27 TGTGCCAGCAGCTGGACAGTTCCCTACAATGAGCAGTTCTTC CASSWTVPYNEQFF
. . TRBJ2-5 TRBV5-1 TGCGCCAGCAGCCTGGATCGGCAGGTTCAAGAGACCCAGTACTTC CASSLDRQVQETQYF
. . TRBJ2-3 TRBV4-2 TGTGCCAGCAGCCTGGGGGCCAACACAGATACGCAGTATTTT CASSLGANTDTQYF
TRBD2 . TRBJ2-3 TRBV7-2 TGTGCCAGCAGCCCAGGGAGGGTCACAGATACGCAGTATTTT CASSPGRVTDTQYF
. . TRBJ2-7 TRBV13 TGTGCCAGCAGCTTAGAGAGCTCCTACGAGCAGTACTTC CASSLESSYEQYF
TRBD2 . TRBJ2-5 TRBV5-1 TGCGCCAGCAGCCCCAGCGGGGGATTTCAAGAGACCCAGTACTTC CASSPSGGFQETQYF
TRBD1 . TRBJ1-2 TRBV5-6 TGTGCCAGCAGCTTGGGACAGGGGGCGAGTGGCTACACCTTC CASSLGQGASGYTF
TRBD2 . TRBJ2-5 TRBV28 TGTGCCACCCTGACAACCCGGGGGGTACAAGAGACCCAGTACTTC CATLTTRGVQETQYF
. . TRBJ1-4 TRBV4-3 TGCGCCAGCAGTCAGGACGGGAGAGGTGAAAAACTGTTTTTT CASSQDGRGEKLFF
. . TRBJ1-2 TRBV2 TGTGCCGGGCGAGACGATCCTCTTTATGGCTACACCTTC CAGRDDPLYGYTF
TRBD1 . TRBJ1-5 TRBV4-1 TGCGCCAGCAGCCCAGACAGGGGGGATCAGCCCCAGCATTTT CASSPDRGDQPQHF
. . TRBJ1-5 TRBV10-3 TGTGCCACCCTTCCGGCAACAGGGAGCGGACAGCCCCAGCATTTT CATLPATGSGQPQHF